A selection of T cell receptor beta chains follows, all from one sample in a study of cytomegalovirus exposure and HLA in healthy donors. Sequencing used immunoSEQ multiplex PCR; TCRdb keeps in-frame clones, though not all of them. The sample lists fewer than 200,000 clones; around 69% were seen once. The sample taken for sequencing was PBMCs. All receptors come from a man aged 60 to 75 in good health and CMV-seronegative. CDR3s include the opening cysteine and the closing phenylalanine or tryptophan. Fields, in order: V gene, CDR3 protein.

TRBV28,CASSRQAEAFF
TRBV6-5,CASSSQGAIGYTF
TRBV4-1,CASSLGAGWNTGELFF
TRBV6-1,CASSELGTVTNYGYTF
TRBV19,CASSNRDSYTDTQYF
TRBV7-2,CASSLWREPNYEQYF
TRBV27,CASSFFVPIAGGPPDTQYF
TRBV5-1,CASSSQGDQPQHF
TRBV7-9,CSSSFTSGGIQETQYF
TRBV10-3,CAAGTSDEQYF
TRBV19,CASSIAARPEVETQYF
TRBV27,CASSRGTSGSYQHEQYF
TRBV5-5,CASSLWDRSYEQYF
TRBV19,CASSTGVGTEAFF
TRBV7-3,CASSPFPDREGIQYF
TRBV19,CASSTTGHSNQPQHF
TRBV27,CASSSDLGAGGYTF
TRBV9,CASSVQGASSPLHF
TRBV7-2,CASSFYTSGSEEQYF
TRBV29-1,CSVGTGAHEQYF
TRBV5-6,CASSSVRGAANSPLHF
TRBV7-9,CASSLQRGTQETQYF
TRBV5-1,CASSLAADYNEQFF
TRBV19,CASSTTRGTEAFF
TRBV28,CASSLADRGLYF
TRBV19,CASSINLALPYNEQFF